This T cell receptor (beta chain) is drawn from a study of regulatory T cells in long-lasting Graves disease (dated by TCRdb to about 2021). About the full investigation: Persistent Graves' disease meant more than 5 years of antithyroid drug treatment with TSH receptor autoantibodies that stayed positive. The study was conducted in China and was registered as a clinical trial. This study used TCR sequencing and RNA sequencing of peripheral blood to compare persistent Graves' disease patients against newly diagnosed Graves' disease patients. In the clinical cohort, patients with persistent Graves' disease had used antithyroid drugs for an average of roughly ten years. A total of 33 samples underwent TCR sequencing: about 13 from persistent and approximately 20 from newly diagnosed Graves' disease patients. Beyond this particular receptor, the publication reports: Persistent patients shared more public clonotypes among themselves (around 2,500) than newly diagnosed patients did (approximately 970). The small sample size was acknowledged by the authors as a limitation that may reduce accuracy. Sequencing and analysis were limited to the TCR beta chain. Persistent disease showed preferential use of TRBV28, TRBJ1-2 and TRBJ2-5, whereas newly diagnosed disease favored TRBV20-1 and TRBJ2-1. Only peripheral blood was studied, because thyroid tissue, the primary lesion, was inaccessible. Lower TCR Shannon entropy and fewer highly expanded clones were observed in persistent Graves' disease patients than in newly diagnosed patients, which suggested clonal expansion.

What this sample's time point label stands for: persistent/refractory GD, antithyroid drugs over 5 years with positive TRAb. RNA was extracted from PBMCs in TRIzol for both TCR sequencing and RNA sequencing. The diagnosis of Graves' disease was made according to American Thyroid Association guidelines. Patients for the study were recruited at an endocrinology department in Xi'an, China. Each patient gave 7.5 to 10 milliliters of peripheral blood, collected in an EDTA anticoagulant tube. PBMCs were isolated by Ficoll Paque Plus density gradient separation without further T cell sorting. RNA quality was checked with an Agilent 2100 Bioanalyzer and agarose gel, and concentration with a NanoDrop 2000. To prepare the library, multiplex PCR was applied. Sequencing took place on an Illumina HiSeq 4000. TCR beta libraries were built with iRepertoire HTBI primers and Arm-PCR amplification of CDR3 regions. Before sequencing, the PCR products underwent gel purification. Per the source publication's procedure: Gene usage analysis of CDR3 amino acid clonotypes used the approximately 62 TRBV and approximately 13 TRBJ segments found across samples. Filtered high-quality paired reads were merged into contigs using COPE and FqMerger. Contigs were aligned with BLAST to IMGT TRBV, TRBD and TRBJ reference genes, and CDR3 was defined per IMGT. Clonotypes above 0.1% frequency were classified as highly expanded clones. Shannon entropy was used to measure repertoire diversity, and the Gini coefficient was used to measure V-J evenness. A clonotype found in more than one individual was treated as public. The public sequencing data were trimmed at Q25 with fastp and processed into clonotypes with MiXCR by TCRdb, which kept only in-frame beta chains. Each record represents a unique CDR3 protein, reported with the most common genes and DNA among its rows. V and J calls and clone size were set by TCRdb, not the authors. Within this sample are about 470,000 distinct CDR3 sequences, with less than 25% of them counted one time only. Of the sample, 6.5% to 8% falls within the top ten clones.

Spanning cysteine to phenylalanine, the CDR3 consists of 17 amino acids. Only CDR3 DNA is held: 51 bases, read in frame from base 1. V is clipped by 2 bases and J by 5 bases, and the sequence between their germline boundaries is 18 bases long. This clonotype was detected ten times or more. Its target antigen remains unknown. Base qualities are not provided; no much larger clone lies one nucleotide away. The sample was peripheral blood mononuclear cells (PBMCs), taken when the disease was refractory, from a patient treated with antithyroid drugs. The chain uses TRBV12-3 or TRBV12-4 and TRBJ2-2; 7 matching bases give a weak D call of TRBD2. This clonotype was obtained from a female donor with Graves disease. The DNA sequence is as follows: TGTGCCAGCAGTTTATCGGGGGGCAGGGCCTCTACCGGGGAGCTGTTTTTT. Translated, it gives CASSLSGGRASTGELFF.